This T cell receptor beta chain was captured by sequencing in a study of vaccination and CD4 T cells after COVID-19. Study information: Post-COVID specimens were obtained a median around 92 days after diagnosis (range 35 to 161).

Study-wide results and caveats: The study found median SARS-CoV-2-reactive clonotypes rising from 21 to 38, not significantly.

Described treatment: approximately nine-day PBMC culture with coronavirus spike peptide pools or control peptides (ViraFEST assay). Via ViraFEST, peptide pools expanded antigen-specific T cells before TCR sequencing. Fresh IL-2 medium replaced half the culture medium on days 3 and 7. The CDR3 length is 15 residues. Germline V gene lookup returns CDR1 SNHLY and CDR2 FYNNEI. V dropped 6 bases and J dropped 3 bases, with 18 bases sitting between them. Once obtained from cultured CD4+ T cells, the DNA was sequenced using the Oncomine TCR Beta short-read assay. MiXCR was run by TCRdb on the PCR reads, yielding one entry per CDR3 protein. Among 12,000 or so distinct CDR3 sequences listed, more than 45% were seen once. Concerning this clonotype: What it recognizes is unknown.

The J gene is TRBJ2-7, the V gene TRBV2, with D perhaps TRBD1 (6 bases). This receptor was taken from a human donor who had recovered from COVID-19. Sequencing was done on a sample of CD4+ T cells from blood, cultured in vitro. CDR3 loop: CASSRDNGRSYEQYF. As DNA, the CDR3 is TGTGCCAGCAGCCGGGACAACGGACGAAGCTACGAGCAGTACTTC.